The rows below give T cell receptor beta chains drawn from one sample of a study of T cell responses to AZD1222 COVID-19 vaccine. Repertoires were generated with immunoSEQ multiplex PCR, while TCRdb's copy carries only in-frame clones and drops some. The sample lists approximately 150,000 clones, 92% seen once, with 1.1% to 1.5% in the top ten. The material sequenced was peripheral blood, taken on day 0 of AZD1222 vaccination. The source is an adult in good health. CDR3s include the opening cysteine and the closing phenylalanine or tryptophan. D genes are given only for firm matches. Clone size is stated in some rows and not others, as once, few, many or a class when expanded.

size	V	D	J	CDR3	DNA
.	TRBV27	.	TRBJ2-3	CASSLFSRDTQYF	TGTGCCAGCAGTTTATTTAGCAGAGATACGCAGTATTTT
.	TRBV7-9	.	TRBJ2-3	CASSLVGTASTDTQYF	TGTGCCAGCAGCTTAGTGGGGACGGCCAGCACAGATACGCAGTATTTT
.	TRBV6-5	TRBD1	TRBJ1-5	CASRTQGQGTQPQHF	TGTGCCAGCAGGACCCAGGGACAGGGCACCCAGCCCCAGCATTTT
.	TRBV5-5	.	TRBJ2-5	CASSRLSAETQYF	TGTGCCAGCAGCCGACTAAGCGCGGAGACCCAGTACTTC
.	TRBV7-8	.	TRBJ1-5	CASSQRVAVRWGNQPQHF	TGTGCCAGCAGCCAAAGGGTGGCAGTGAGGTGGGGCAATCAGCCCCAGCATTTT
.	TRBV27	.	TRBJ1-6	CASSPHAGLSSYNSPLHF	TGTGCCAGCAGTCCCCATGCAGGGTTGAGCTCCTATAATTCACCCCTCCACTTT
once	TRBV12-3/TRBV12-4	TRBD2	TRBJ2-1	CASIWEGDEQFF	TGTGCCAGCATATGGGAGGGCGATGAGCAGTTCTTC
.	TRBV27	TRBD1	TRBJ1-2	CASSFSGTVMSGYTF	TGTGCCAGCAGTTTCTCCGGGACAGTGATGAGTGGCTACACCTTC
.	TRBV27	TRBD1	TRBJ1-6	CASSPLAGGFSPLHF	TGTGCCAGCAGTCCCCTCGCAGGGGGCTTTTCACCCCTCCACTTT
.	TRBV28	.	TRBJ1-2	CAIAPSREGANYGYTF	TGTGCCATCGCCCCTAGTCGGGAAGGCGCCAACTATGGCTACACCTTC
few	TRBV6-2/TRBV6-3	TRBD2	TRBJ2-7	CASRPPGLAYSYEQYF	TGTGCCAGCAGACCTCCGGGACTAGCTTACTCCTACGAGCAGTACTTC
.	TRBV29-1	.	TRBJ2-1	CSVGRFRNNEQFF	TGCAGCGTGGGGCGTTTCCGAAACAATGAGCAGTTCTTC
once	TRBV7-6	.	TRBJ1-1	CASSLVGGASGTEAFF	TGTGCCAGCAGCTTAGTGGGGGGCGCGAGCGGCACTGAAGCTTTCTTT
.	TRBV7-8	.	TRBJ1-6	CASRESGNSPLHF	TGTGCCAGCAGGGAATCGGGTAATTCACCCCTCCACTTT
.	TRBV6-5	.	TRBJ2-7	CASQTIPASSYEQYF	TGTGCCAGCCAAACCATACCAGCTAGTTCCTACGAGCAGTACTTC
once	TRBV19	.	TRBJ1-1	CASSVGHLNTEAFF	TGTGCCAGTAGCGTGGGACACCTGAACACTGAAGCTTTCTTT
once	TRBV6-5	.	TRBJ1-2	CASRRRGDLDYGYTF	TGTGCCAGCAGACGAAGGGGGGACCTCGACTATGGCTACACCTTC
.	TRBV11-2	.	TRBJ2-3	CASSPRGGQGDTQYF	TGTGCCAGCAGCCCGAGAGGTGGGCAAGGGGATACGCAGTATTTT
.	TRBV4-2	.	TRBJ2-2	CASSPRTRSNTGELFF	TGTGCCAGCAGCCCCCGGACACGTTCCAACACCGGGGAGCTGTTTTTT
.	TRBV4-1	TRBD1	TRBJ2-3	CASSQDFRGDTQYF	TGCGCCAGCAGCCAAGATTTCAGGGGGGATACGCAGTATTTT
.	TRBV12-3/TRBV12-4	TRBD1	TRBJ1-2	CASGRQGRYGYTF	TGTGCCAGCGGGCGACAGGGGCGCTATGGCTACACCTTC
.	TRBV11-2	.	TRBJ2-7	CASSWDGTYEQYF	TGTGCCAGCAGCTGGGACGGAACCTACGAGCAGTACTTC
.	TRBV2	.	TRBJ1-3	CASRVSVGSGNTIYF	TGTGCCAGCAGGGTCAGTGTTGGCTCTGGAAACACCATATATTTT
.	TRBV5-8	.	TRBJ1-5	CASSLVGPNQPQHF	TGTGCCAGCAGCTTGGTGGGCCCCAATCAGCCCCAGCATTTT
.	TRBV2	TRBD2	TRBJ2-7	CASSQTSGSSGEQYF	TGTGCCAGCAGTCAGACTAGCGGGAGTTCGGGGGAGCAGTACTTC
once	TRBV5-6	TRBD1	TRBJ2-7	CASRKRRTGVYEQYF	TGTGCCAGCAGAAAGCGGAGGACAGGGGTTTACGAGCAGTACTTC
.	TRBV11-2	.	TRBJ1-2	CASSHYRTPQRGRGYGYTF	TGTGCCAGCAGCCACTACCGCACGCCCCAGCGTGGCCGAGGCTATGGCTACACCTTC
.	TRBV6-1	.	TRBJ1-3	CASSDEGGSSGNTIYF	TGTGCCAGCAGTGATGAGGGAGGGTCGTCTGGAAACACCATATATTTT
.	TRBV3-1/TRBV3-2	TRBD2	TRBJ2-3	CASSHRLAGAGTDTQYF	TGTGCCAGCAGCCACCGTCTAGCGGGAGCGGGGACAGATACGCAGTATTTT
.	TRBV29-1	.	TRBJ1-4	CSVEGGEGAPHQEKLFF	TGCAGCGTTGAGGGGGGTGAGGGAGCACCCCACCAGGAAAAACTGTTTTTT
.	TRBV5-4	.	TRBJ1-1	CASSLGTTAEAFF	TGTGCCAGCAGCTTAGGGACAACGGCTGAAGCTTTCTTT
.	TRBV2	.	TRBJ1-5	CASTSDIDQPQHF	TGTGCCAGCACCTCGGACATCGATCAGCCCCAGCATTTT
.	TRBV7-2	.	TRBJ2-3	CASSFRDSSTDTQYF	TGTGCCAGCAGCTTCAGAGACTCTAGCACAGATACGCAGTATTTT
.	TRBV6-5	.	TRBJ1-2	CASILTVYGYTF	TGTGCCAGCATCCTGACAGTCTATGGCTACACCTTC
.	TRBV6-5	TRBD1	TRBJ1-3	CASTGTGSGNTIYF	TGTGCCAGCACCGGGACAGGCTCTGGAAACACCATATATTTT
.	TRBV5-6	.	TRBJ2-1	CASSLRPDNNEQFF	TGTGCCAGCAGCTTGCGTCCAGATAACAATGAGCAGTTCTTC
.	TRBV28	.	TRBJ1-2	CASSLNKVLYGYTF	TGTGCCAGCAGTTTAAATAAGGTCCTCTATGGCTACACCTTC
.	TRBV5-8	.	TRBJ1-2	CASSGGGSYGYTF	TGTGCCAGCAGCGGGGGGGGATCTTATGGCTACACCTTC
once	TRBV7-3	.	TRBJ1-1	CASSPVPNTEAFF	TGTGCCAGCAGCCCCGTTCCGAACACTGAAGCTTTCTTT
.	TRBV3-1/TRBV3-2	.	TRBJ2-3	CASSQERVVPDTQYF	TGTGCCAGCAGCCAAGAAAGGGTGGTGCCAGATACGCAGTATTTT
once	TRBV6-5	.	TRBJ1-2	CASKGEPYGYTF	TGTGCCAGCAAAGGGGAACCTTATGGCTACACCTTC
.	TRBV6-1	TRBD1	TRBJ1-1	CASSEGTGVGTEAFF	TGTGCCAGCAGTGAGGGGACAGGCGTTGGCACTGAAGCTTTCTTT
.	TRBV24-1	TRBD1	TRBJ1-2	CATSEAGQGFGYTF	TGTGCCACCAGTGAGGCGGGACAGGGGTTTGGCTACACCTTC
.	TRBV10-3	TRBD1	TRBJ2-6	CAISDPGQHSGANVLTF	TGTGCCATCAGTGACCCGGGACAGCACTCTGGGGCCAACGTCCTGACTTTC
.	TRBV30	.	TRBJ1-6	CAWSVAVESPLHF	TGTGCCTGGAGTGTAGCGGTGGAGTCACCCCTCCACTTT
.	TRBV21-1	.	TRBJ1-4	CASSKVVPQVSNEKLFF	TGTGCCAGCAGCAAAGTGGTCCCGCAGGTGTCTAATGAAAAACTGTTTTTT
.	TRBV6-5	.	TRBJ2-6	CASSYSSSSGANVLTF	TGTGCCAGCAGTTACTCGTCAAGTTCTGGGGCCAACGTCCTGACTTTC
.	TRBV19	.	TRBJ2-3	CASSSRATYTDTQYF	TGTGCCAGTAGTAGCAGGGCAACCTACACGGATACGCAGTATTTT
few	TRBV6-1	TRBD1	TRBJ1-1	CASSEAVTGGYTEAFF	TGTGCCAGCAGTGAAGCGGTAACAGGGGGGTACACTGAAGCTTTCTTT
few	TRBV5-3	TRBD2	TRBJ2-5	CARSWVLAGGPNTQETQYF	TGTGCCAGAAGCTGGGTTCTAGCGGGAGGGCCTAACACACAAGAGACCCAGTACTTC
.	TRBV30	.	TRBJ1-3	CAWSAGSGGNTIYF	TGTGCCTGGAGTGCGGGCTCGGGCGGAAACACCATATATTTT